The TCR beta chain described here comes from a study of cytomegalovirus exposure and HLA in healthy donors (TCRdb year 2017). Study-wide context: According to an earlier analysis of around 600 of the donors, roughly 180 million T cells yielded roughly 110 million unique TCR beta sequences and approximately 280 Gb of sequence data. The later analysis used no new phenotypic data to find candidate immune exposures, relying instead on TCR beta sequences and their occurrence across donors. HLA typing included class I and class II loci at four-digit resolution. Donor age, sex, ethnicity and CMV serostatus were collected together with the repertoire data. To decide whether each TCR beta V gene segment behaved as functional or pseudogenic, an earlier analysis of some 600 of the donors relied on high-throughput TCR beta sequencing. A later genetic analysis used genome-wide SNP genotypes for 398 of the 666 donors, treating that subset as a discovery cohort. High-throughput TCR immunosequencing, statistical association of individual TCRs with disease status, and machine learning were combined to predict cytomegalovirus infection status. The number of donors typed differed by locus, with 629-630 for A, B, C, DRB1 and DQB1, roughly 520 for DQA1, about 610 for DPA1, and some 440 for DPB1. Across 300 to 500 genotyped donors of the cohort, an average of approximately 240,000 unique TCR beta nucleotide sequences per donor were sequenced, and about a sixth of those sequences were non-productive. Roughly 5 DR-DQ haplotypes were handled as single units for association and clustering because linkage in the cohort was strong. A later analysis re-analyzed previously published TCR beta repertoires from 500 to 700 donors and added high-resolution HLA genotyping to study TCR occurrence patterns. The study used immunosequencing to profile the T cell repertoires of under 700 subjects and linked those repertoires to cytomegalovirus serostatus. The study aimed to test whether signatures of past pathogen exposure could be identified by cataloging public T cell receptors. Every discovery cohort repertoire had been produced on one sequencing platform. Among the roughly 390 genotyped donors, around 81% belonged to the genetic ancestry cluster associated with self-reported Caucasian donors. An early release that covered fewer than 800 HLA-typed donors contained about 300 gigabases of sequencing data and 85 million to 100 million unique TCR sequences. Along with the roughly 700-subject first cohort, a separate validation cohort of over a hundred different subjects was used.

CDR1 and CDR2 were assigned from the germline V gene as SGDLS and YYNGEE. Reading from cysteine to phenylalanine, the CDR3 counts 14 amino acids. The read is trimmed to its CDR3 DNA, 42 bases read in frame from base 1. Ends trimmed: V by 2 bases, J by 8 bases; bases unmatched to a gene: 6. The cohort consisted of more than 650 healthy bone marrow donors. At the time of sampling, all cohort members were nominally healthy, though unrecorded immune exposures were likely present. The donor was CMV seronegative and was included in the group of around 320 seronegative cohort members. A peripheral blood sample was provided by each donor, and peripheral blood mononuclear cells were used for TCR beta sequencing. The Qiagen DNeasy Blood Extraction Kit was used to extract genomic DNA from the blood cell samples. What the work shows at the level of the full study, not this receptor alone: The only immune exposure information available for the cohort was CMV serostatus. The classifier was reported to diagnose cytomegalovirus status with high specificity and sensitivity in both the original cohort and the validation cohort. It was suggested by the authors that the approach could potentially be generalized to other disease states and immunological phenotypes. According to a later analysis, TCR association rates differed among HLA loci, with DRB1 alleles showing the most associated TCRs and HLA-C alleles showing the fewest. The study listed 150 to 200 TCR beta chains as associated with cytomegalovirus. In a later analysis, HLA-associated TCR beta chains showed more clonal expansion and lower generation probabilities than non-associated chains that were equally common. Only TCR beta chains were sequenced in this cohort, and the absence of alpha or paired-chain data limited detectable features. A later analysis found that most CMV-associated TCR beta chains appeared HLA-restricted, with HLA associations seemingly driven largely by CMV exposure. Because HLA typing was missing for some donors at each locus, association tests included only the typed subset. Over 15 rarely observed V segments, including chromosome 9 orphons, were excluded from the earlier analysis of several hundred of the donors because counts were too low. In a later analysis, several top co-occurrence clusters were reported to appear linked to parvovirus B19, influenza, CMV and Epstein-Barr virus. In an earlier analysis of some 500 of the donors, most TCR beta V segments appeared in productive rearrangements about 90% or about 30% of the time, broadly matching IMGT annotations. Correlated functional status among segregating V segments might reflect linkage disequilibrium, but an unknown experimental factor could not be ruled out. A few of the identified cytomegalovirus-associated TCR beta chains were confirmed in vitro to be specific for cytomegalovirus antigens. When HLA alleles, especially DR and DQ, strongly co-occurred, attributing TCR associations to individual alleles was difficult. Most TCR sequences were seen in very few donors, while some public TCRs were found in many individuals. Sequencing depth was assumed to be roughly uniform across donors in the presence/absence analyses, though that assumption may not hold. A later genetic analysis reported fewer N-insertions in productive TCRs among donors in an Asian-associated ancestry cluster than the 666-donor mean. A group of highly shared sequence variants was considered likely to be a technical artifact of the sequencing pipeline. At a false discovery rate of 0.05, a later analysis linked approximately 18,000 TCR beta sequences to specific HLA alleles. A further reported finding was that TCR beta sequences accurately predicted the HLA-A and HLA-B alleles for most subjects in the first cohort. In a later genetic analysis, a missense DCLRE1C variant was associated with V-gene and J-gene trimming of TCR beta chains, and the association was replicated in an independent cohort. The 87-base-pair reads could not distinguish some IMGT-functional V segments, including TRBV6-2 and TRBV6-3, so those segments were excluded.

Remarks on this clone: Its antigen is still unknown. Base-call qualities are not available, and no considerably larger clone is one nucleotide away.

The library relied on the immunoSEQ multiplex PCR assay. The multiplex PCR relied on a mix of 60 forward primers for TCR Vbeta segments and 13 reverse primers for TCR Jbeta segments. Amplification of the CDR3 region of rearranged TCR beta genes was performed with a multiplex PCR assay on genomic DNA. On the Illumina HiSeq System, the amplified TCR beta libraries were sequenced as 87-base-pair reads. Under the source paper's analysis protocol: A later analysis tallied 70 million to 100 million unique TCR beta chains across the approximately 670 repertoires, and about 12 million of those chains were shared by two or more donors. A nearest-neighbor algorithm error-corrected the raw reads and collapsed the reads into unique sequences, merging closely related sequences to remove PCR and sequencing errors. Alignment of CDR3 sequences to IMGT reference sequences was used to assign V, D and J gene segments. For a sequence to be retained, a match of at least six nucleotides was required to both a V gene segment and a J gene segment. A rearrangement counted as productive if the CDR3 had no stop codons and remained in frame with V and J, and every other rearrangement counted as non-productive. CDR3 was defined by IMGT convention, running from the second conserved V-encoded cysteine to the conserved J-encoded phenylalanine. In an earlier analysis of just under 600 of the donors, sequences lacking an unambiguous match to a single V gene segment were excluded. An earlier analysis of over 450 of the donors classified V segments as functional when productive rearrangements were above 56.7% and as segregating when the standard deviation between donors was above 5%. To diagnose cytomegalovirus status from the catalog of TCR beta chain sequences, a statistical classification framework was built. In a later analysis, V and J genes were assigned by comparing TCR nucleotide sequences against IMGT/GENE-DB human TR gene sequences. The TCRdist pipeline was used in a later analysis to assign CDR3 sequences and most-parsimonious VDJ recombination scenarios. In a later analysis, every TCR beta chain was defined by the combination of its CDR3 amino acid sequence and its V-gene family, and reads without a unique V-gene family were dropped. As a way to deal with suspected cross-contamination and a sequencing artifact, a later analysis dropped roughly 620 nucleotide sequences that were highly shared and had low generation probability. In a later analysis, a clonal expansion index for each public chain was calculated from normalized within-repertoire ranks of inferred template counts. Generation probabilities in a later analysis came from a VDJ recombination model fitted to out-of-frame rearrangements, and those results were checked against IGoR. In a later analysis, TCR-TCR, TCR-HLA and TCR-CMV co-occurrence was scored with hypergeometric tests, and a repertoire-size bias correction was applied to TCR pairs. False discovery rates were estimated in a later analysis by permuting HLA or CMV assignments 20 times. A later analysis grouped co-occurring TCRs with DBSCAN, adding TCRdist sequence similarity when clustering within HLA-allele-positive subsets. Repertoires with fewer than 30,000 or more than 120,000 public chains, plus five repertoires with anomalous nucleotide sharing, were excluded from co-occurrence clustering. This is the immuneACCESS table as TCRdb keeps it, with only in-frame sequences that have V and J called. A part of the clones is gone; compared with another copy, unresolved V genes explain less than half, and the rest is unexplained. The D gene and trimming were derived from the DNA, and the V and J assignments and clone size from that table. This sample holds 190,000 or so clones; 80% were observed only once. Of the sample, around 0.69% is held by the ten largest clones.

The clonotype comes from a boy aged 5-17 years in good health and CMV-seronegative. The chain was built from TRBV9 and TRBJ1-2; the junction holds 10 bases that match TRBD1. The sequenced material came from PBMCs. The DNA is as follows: TGTGCCAGCAGCGTCGATAGGACAGGGGGAGGCTACACCTTC. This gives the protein CASSVDRTGGGYTF.